These 29 T cell receptor beta chains were sequenced from one sample in a study of identifying expanded T cells in peripheral blood. TCRdb's table, derived via immunoSEQ multiplex PCR, lists solely in-frame clones and lacks some. Here the sample spans approximately 120,000 clones, more than 75% being singletons. Sequencing used blood. All receptors come from a person between 18 and 75 years old in good health.

The J gene is TRBJ2-7, the V gene TRBV5-8; D gene ambiguous. V shed 0 bases and J shed 1 base, with 8 bases lying between them. The CDR3 is 14 amino acids. Germline V gives CDR1 SGHTS, CDR2 YDEGEE. The CDR3 reads CASSLVGTSYEQYF. Here the CDR3 DNA reads TGTGCCAGCAGCTTGGTGGGAACTTCCTACGAGCAGTACTTC.

V gene TRBV19 combines with J gene TRBJ1-2; 8 bases are shared with TRBD1. Per the germline V gene, CDR1 is LNHDA and CDR2 is SQIVND (reference sequence). After removal of 2 bases from V and 8 bases from J, the junction contained 13 bases not matched to a gene. This CDR3 region has 16 residues. CDR3 region: CASSISPRTGTRGYTF. The CDR3 region has the DNA TGTGCCAGTAGTATATCTCCTCGGACAGGGACTAGGGGCTACACCTTC.

The rearrangement uses TRBV5-1 and TRBJ1-2, with D possibly TRBD1 on 5 matching bases. The CDR3 has 14 amino acids. Germline CDR1 SGHRS, CDR2 YFSETQ. V lost 0 bases, J lost 2 bases, and 8 bases lay in between. This chain's CDR3 is CASSLDRGNYGYTF. In DNA, the CDR3 is TGCGCCAGCAGCTTGGATAGGGGAAACTATGGCTACACCTTC.

A note on this clone: The same CDR3 arises from other DNA sequences in this sample as well. The V gene is TRBV4-3, the J gene TRBJ2-7; 9 bases fit TRBD1. The length of the CDR3 is 15 residues. Germline trimming cut 3 bases from V and 1 base from J; bases unmatched to any gene: 4. The germline gives CDR1 LGHNA, CDR2 YSLEER. This CDR3 reads CASSHSGTGSYEQYF. The CDR3 DNA reads TGCGCCAGCAGCCATTCCGGGACAGGGTCCTACGAGCAGTACTTC.

The CDR3 coding sequence is TGCGCCAGCAGCTCGCAGACTAGTTTTGCCTACAATGAGCAGTTCTTC. This sequence encodes CASSSQTSFAYNEQFF. This chain uses TRBV5-1 with TRBJ2-1; a weak D match, TRBD2 (6 bases). Trimming removed 3 bases at V and 2 bases at J, with 15 bases between. This CDR3 region has 16 residues. Germline V gene sequence: CDR1 SGHRS, CDR2 YFSETQ.

The chain recombines TRBV6-5 with TRBJ2-7; D remains ambiguous. CDR1 is MNHEY and CDR2 is SVGAGI in the germline V gene. The V end was cut by 5 bases, the J end by 1 base, with 9 bases between. The CDR3 sequence is 13 residues long. Here the CDR3 reads CASSLQNSYEQYF. CDR3 nucleotide sequence: TGTGCCAGCAGTCTACAGAATTCCTACGAGCAGTACTTC.

The chain uses TRBV25-1 and TRBJ2-7; 8 nucleotides agree with TRBD1. The germline CDR1 and CDR2 sequences are MGHDK and SYGVNS. With 2 bases clipped from V and 3 bases from J, the junction kept 3 bases outside the gene matches. This CDR3 spans 14 amino acids. CDR3: CASSEGTGGYEQYF. The CDR3 nucleotides read TGTGCCAGCAGTGAAGGGACAGGTGGCTACGAGCAGTACTTC.

This clone was observed many times. The chain combines TRBV7-9 with TRBJ2-7; D is unclear. The germline gives CDR1 SEHNR, CDR2 FQNEAQ (reference sequence). V shed 0 bases and J shed 0 bases, with 9 bases lying between them. The CDR3 is made up of 15 amino acids. The CDR3, as DNA: TGTGCCAGCAGCTTAGCGCACGGCAGCTCCTACGAGCAGTACTTC. This translates into CASSLAHGSSYEQYF. Full variable domain (rest looked up from reference TRBV7-9 and TRBJ2-7): DTGVSQNPRHKITKRGQNVTFRCDPISEHNRLYWYRQTLGQGPEFLTYFQNEAQLEKSRLLSDRFSAERPKGSFSTLEIQRTEQGDSAMYLCASSLAHGSSYEQYFGPGTRLTVT.

V is TRBV29-1 and J is TRBJ2-2; no definite D call. Germline-derived CDR1 and CDR2 are SQVTM and ANQGSEA. The CDR3 loop spans 14 amino acids. Trimming stripped 5 bases from V and 5 bases from J, with 15 bases between. Here the CDR3 DNA reads TGCAGCGTTTTCTCCTGGGAAGAAACCGGGGAGCTGTTTTTT. Translating gives CSVFSWEETGELFF.

The chain recombines TRBV30 with TRBJ1-2; unclear D gene. The germline V and J ends were trimmed by 3 bases and 2 bases, with 28 bases remaining between them. The CDR3 is 19 amino acids. Germline CDR1 is GTSNPN and CDR2 is SVGIG (reference sequence). CDR3 loop: CAWRTGLRPRRNQNYGYTF. The CDR3 region has the DNA TGTGCCTGGAGGACGGGTTTGCGGCCTCGGAGAAACCAAAACTATGGCTACACCTTC.

This chain uses TRBV19 with TRBJ1-3; D unresolved. Trimming left V 3 bases short and J 0 bases short, with 9 bases between. Germline loops: CDR1 LNHDA, CDR2 SQIVND (reference sequence). This CDR3 has 15 residues. CDR3 sequence (DNA): TGTGCCAGTAGTATCGTTCTACCCTCTGGAAACACCATATATTTT. Its translation: CASSIVLPSGNTIYF.

This chain links TRBV27 with TRBJ1-1, with a tentative D call TRBD1 (6 bases). Trimming cost V 2 bases and J 0 bases, with 13 bases left between them. CDR1 and CDR2 from the germline V gene are MNHEY and SMNVEV (reference sequence). There are 16 residues in the CDR3. The chain's CDR3 is CASSLTVGGLNTEAFF. CDR3 bases: TGTGCCAGCAGTTTAACGGTGGGGGGCCTGAACACTGAAGCTTTCTTT.

J is TRBJ1-4 and V is TRBV2; D remains ambiguous. The CDR3 has 11 residues. Trimming cost V 5 bases and J 12 bases, with 10 bases left between them. Germline V gene lookup returns CDR1 SNHLY and CDR2 FYNNEI. The CDR3 here is CASSKSLELFF. The DNA of the CDR3 is TGTGCCAGCAGTAAATCGTTAGAACTGTTTTTT.

This clone came up once. The chain links TRBV18 to TRBJ1-1; D perhaps matches TRBD1 (5 bases). V was shortened by 5 bases and J by 9 bases, with 10 bases between the two germline ends. Germline lookup yields CDR1 KGHSH and CDR2 LQKENI. The CDR3 runs to 11 residues. Written as DNA, the CDR3 is TGTGCCAGCTCATCCAGGGAACAAGCTTTCTTT. The encoded protein is CASSSREQAFF.

The gene calls are TRBV5-6 and TRBJ1-4; D not resolved. CDR3 length: 13 residues. From germline, CDR1 is SGHDT and CDR2 YYEEEE. Trimming removed 2 bases from V and 10 bases from J, with 12 bases in between. The CDR3 DNA is TGTGCCAGCAGCTTATTGGGATTTGGAAAACTGTTTTTT. It codes for CASSLLGFGKLFF.

The chain recombines TRBV6-5 with TRBJ2-7, with 8 bases fitting TRBD1. V shed 10 bases and J 2 bases; nucleotides not matched to a gene: 13. Germline CDR1 and CDR2: MNHEY and SVGAGI. This CDR3 is 15 amino acids long. This CDR3 reads CAIRSSTGDAYEQYF. Here the CDR3 DNA reads TGTGCCATCAGATCCTCGACAGGGGATGCCTACGAGCAGTACTTC.

The chain combines TRBV6-5 with TRBJ1-2; a weak D match, TRBD1 (6 bases). V shed 6 bases and J shed 8 bases, with 19 bases lying between them. CDR3 length equals 14 residues. Germline loops: CDR1 MNHEY, CDR2 SVGAGI. CDR3 loop: CASSQGGRRAGYTF. For the CDR3, the DNA is TGTGCCAGCAGCCAAGGGGGGAGGAGGGCCGGCTACACCTTC.

The chain carries TRBV4-3 and TRBJ2-3; D perhaps matches TRBD2 (5 bases). Germline CDR1 reads LGHNA; CDR2 reads YSLEER. The CDR3 loop spans 17 amino acids. V was trimmed by 1 base and J by 4 bases, leaving 18 bases between them. The CDR3 here is CASSQAIGGSVADTQYF. CDR3 in DNA: TGCGCCAGCAGCCAAGCCATCGGTGGTAGCGTTGCAGATACGCAGTATTTT.

The chain is built from TRBV4-3 and TRBJ2-4, with D unclear. V gave up 3 bases and J gave up 1 base, with 16 bases separating them. The CDR3 length is 17 residues. CDR1 and CDR2 from the germline V gene are LGHNA and YSLEER. The CDR3 bases are TGCGCCAGCAGCCACGAAGGTACGCCGGTGGCCAAAAACATTCAGTACTTC. Protein sequence: CASSHEGTPVAKNIQYF.

The rearrangement uses TRBV5-1 and TRBJ2-1, with 7 bases matching TRBD1. The trim removed 6 bases at V and 9 bases at J, leaving 15 bases unmatched. The CDR3 contains 15 residues. CDR1 is SGHRS and CDR2 is YFSETQ in the germline V gene. The CDR3 spells CASIPETGIISEQFF. CDR3 coding DNA: TGCGCCAGCATCCCGGAGACAGGGATCATTAGTGAGCAGTTCTTC.

The genes are TRBV20-1 and TRBJ2-7; D is ambiguous. The germline CDR1 and CDR2 sequences are DFQATT and SNEGSKA (reference sequence). Trimming cost V 5 bases and J 0 bases, with 5 bases left between them. This CDR3 comprises 11 residues. For the CDR3, the DNA is TGCAGTGCTCTACACTCCTACGAGCAGTACTTC. Amino acids: CSALHSYEQYF.

The chain combines TRBV7-9 with TRBJ1-1, with D possibly matching TRBD1 (5 bases). Germline V lookup: CDR1 SEHNR, CDR2 FQNEAQ (reference sequence). The CDR3 length is 14 residues. The V gene lost 4 bases and the J gene lost 6 bases, with 15 bases spanning the gap. CDR3 in DNA: TGTGCCAGCAGCTCGGTGCAGGGAGTGGCTGAAGCTTTCTTT. Translated: CASSSVQGVAEAFF.

The chain employs TRBV9 and TRBJ1-2; TRBD1 is a possible D gene (5 bases). V was clipped by 3 bases and J by 3 bases, with 33 bases between them. The germline CDR1 and CDR2 sequences are SGDLS and YYNGEE. The CDR3 contains 21 residues. The CDR3 DNA sequence: TGTGCCAGCAGCGGATACCAGGGCGCCCAGTCTGGAAAGAGTCGGCACTATGGCTACACCTTC. Its translation: CASSGYQGAQSGKSRHYGYTF. The variable domain in full, with the rest retrieved from reference TRBV9 and TRBJ1-2, is DSGVTQTPKHLITATGQRVTLRCSPRSGDLSVYWYQQSLDQGLQFLIQYYNGEERAKGNILERFSAQQFPDLHSELNLSSLELGDSALYFCASSGYQGAQSGKSRHYGYTFGSGTRLTVV.

The genes are TRBV7-9 and TRBJ2-6, with D possibly matching TRBD1 (6 bases). V lost 5 bases and J lost 4, with 21 bases in between. The CDR3 totals 18 residues. Germline V lookup: CDR1 SEHNR, CDR2 FQNEAQ (reference sequence). As DNA, the CDR3 is TGTGCCAGCAGCGTACAGCTACAGGGTACGTCCGGGGCCAACGTCCTGACTTTC. It encodes CASSVQLQGTSGANVLTF. Full variable domain (outside the CDR3, taken from reference TRBV7-9 and TRBJ2-6): DTGVSQNPRHKITKRGQNVTFRCDPISEHNRLYWYRQTLGQGPEFLTYFQNEAQLEKSRLLSDRFSAERPKGSFSTLEIQRTEQGDSAMYLCASSVQLQGTSGANVLTFGAGSRLTVL.

The chain combines TRBV7-4 with TRBJ1-3; TRBD1 is a possible D gene (6 bases). The CDR3 is 19 residues long. Germline CDR1 SGHVT, CDR2 SQSDAQ. The ends were cut back, 0 bases at V and 0 bases at J, with 18 bases in the middle. The CDR3 reads CASSLAEGSPQGSGNTIYF. The DNA for the CDR3 is TGTGCCAGCAGCTTAGCTGAAGGATCCCCACAGGGCTCTGGAAACACCATATATTTT.

This CDR3 reads CASSPGQFNSPLHF. The CDR3 DNA reads TGTGCCAGCTCACCAGGGCAGTTTAATTCACCCCTCCACTTT. The V call is TRBV18, the J call TRBJ1-6; D is ambiguous. The length of the CDR3 is 14 residues. Trimming took 2 bases from V and 6 from J, leaving 8 bases between them. Germline-derived CDR1 and CDR2 are KGHSH and LQKENI. The variable domain in full, with the rest retrieved from reference TRBV18 and TRBJ1-6, is NAGVMQNPRHLVRRRGQEARLRCSPMKGHSHVYWYRQLPEEGLKFMVYLQKENIIDESGMPKERFSAEFPKEGPSILRIQQVVRGDSAAYFCASSPGQFNSPLHFGNGTRLTVT.

This clone was recorded a few times. This rearrangement joins TRBV7-2 to TRBJ2-3, with D tentatively TRBD2 (6 bases). This CDR3 has 15 residues. Germline assignment: CDR1 SGHTA and CDR2 FQGNSA. The V and J ends lost 0 bases and 1 base respectively, with 8 bases between them. CDR3 residues: CASSLASGGTDTQYF. In DNA, the CDR3 is TGTGCCAGCAGCTTAGCGTCGGGGGGCACAGATACGCAGTATTTT.

The chain joins TRBV19 to TRBJ1-3, with D possibly TRBD1 on 6 matching bases. Germline V gene sequence: CDR1 LNHDA, CDR2 SQIVND (reference sequence). The CDR3 length is 14 residues. V was clipped by 6 bases and J by 0 bases, with 9 bases between them. As DNA, the CDR3 is TGTGCCAGTAGCCGGGGGGCCTCTGGAAACACCATATATTTT. It specifies CASSRGASGNTIYF.

The chain has TRBV6-1 and TRBJ1-2, with 9 bases lining up with TRBD1. This CDR3 comprises 18 residues. With 4 bases clipped from V and 5 bases from J, the junction kept 17 bases outside the gene matches. Per the germline V gene, CDR1 is MNHNS and CDR2 is SASEGT. Written as DNA, the CDR3 is TGTGCCAGCAGTGGCGGGACAGGGTTCAGAGCCTCCCCATATGGCTACACCTTC. It translates to CASSGGTGFRASPYGYTF.